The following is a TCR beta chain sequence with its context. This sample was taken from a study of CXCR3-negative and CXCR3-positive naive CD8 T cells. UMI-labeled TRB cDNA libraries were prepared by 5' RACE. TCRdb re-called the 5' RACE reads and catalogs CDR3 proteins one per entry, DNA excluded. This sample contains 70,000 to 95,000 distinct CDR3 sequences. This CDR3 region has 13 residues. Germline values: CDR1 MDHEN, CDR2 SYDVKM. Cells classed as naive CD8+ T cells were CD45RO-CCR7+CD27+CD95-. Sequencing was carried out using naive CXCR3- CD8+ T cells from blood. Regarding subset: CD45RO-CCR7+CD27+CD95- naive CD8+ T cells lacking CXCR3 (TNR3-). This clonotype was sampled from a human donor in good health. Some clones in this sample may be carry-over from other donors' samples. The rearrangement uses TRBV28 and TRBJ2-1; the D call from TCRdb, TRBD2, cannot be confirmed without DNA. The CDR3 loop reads CASSLWGGTEQFF.